Below, 21 T cell receptor beta chains from the same sample are listed, as sequenced in a study of cytomegalovirus exposure and HLA in healthy donors. The PCR ran on 60 Vbeta and 13 Jbeta primers. Sequencing used immunoSEQ multiplex PCR; TCRdb keeps in-frame clones, though not all of them. The sample holds under 170,000 clones, approximately 85% seen once. Sample: PBMCs. These receptors originate from a man over 45 in good health and CMV-seropositive.

V and J are TRBV6-5 and TRBJ2-1, with D unresolved. Trimming removed 6 bases from V and 7 bases from J, with 10 bases in between. The CDR3 contains 12 residues. Germline values: CDR1 MNHEY, CDR2 SVGAGI. DNA for the CDR3: TGTGCCAGCAGCCGGCACGGGAATGAGCAGTTCTTC. It encodes CASSRHGNEQFF.

This chain joins TRBV5-4 and TRBJ2-2; weak D call: TRBD1 (5 bases). V gave up 4 bases and J gave up 1 base, with 8 bases separating them. Germline V gives CDR1 SGHNT, CDR2 YYREEE (reference sequence). The CDR3 is made up of 14 amino acids. The CDR3 is CASSRDRNTGELFF. The CDR3 DNA reads TGTGCCAGCAGCCGAGACAGGAACACCGGGGAGCTGTTTTTT.

The chain uses TRBV9 and TRBJ2-6; 8 bases fit TRBD2. With V trimmed by 1 base and J by 1 base, 7 bases remained unmatched. The CDR3 runs 18 residues. Germline V CDR1 and CDR2: SGDLS, YYNGEE. CDR3 coding DNA: TGTGCCAGCAGCGTAAGCGGGCGGGGGGCGTCTGGGGCCAACGTCCTGACTTTC. Amino acid sequence: CASSVSGRGASGANVLTF. Based on the CDR3 plus reference TRBV9 and TRBJ2-6, the full variable domain is DSGVTQTPKHLITATGQRVTLRCSPRSGDLSVYWYQQSLDQGLQFLIQYYNGEERAKGNILERFSAQQFPDLHSELNLSSLELGDSALYFCASSVSGRGASGANVLTFGAGSRLTVL.

The CDR3 here is CASSLSGNYGYTF. The CDR3 coding sequence is TGTGCCAGCTCCCTCTCGGGGAACTATGGCTACACCTTC. The J gene is TRBJ1-2, the V gene TRBV18, with no clear D. The CDR3 covers 13 residues. Trimming shortened V by 6 bases and J by 2 bases, and 10 bases separated the two germline ends. Germline CDR1 and CDR2: KGHSH and LQKENI.

The chain uses TRBV19 and TRBJ1-2, with 8 bases lining up with TRBD1. This CDR3 spans 16 amino acids. Trimming took 4 bases from V and 2 from J; bases not matched to a gene: 9. CDR1 is LNHDA and CDR2 is SQIVND in the germline V gene (reference sequence). The CDR3 DNA reads TGTGCCAGTAGTACGCTCTCCGGACAGGGAAACTATGGCTACACCTTC. The encoded protein is CASSTLSGQGNYGYTF.

The V and J genes are TRBV5-4 and TRBJ1-4; 7 bases agree with TRBD1. The V gene's germline CDR1 is SGHNT and CDR2 YYREEE (reference sequence). The CDR3 is 14 residues long. J lost 4 bases, V lost 3 bases, and 3 bases had no gene match. The CDR3 nucleotides are TGTGCCAGCAGCTCAGGGGGAGGTAATGAAAAACTGTTTTTT. This codes for CASSSGGGNEKLFF.

V usage is TRBV29-1 and J usage is TRBJ2-7; 7 bases fit TRBD1. This CDR3 has 12 residues. Trimming took 6 bases from V and 4 from J; bases not matched to a gene: 6. CDR1 is SQVTM, CDR2 ANQGSEA, per germline. The CDR3 sequence: CSVSGQPYEQYF. The CDR3 DNA is TGCAGCGTCTCGGGACAGCCTTACGAGCAGTACTTC.

This clone has only a few counts. V is TRBV13 and J is TRBJ2-1, with a possible D match to TRBD1 (6 bases). Germline CDR1 and CDR2: PRHDT and FYEKMQ (reference sequence). CDR3 size: 15 residues. V lost 4 bases to trimming and J lost 1 base, with 11 bases between them. Here the CDR3 DNA reads TGTGCCAGCAGCTCAGAGGGGGTTTCCTACAATGAGCAGTTCTTC. Translated, it gives CASSSEGVSYNEQFF.

The V gene is TRBV29-1, the J gene TRBJ2-1; TRBD2 agrees at 10 bases. Germline V gives CDR1 SQVTM, CDR2 ANQGSEA. The V and J ends lost 5 bases and 7 bases, in that order; junction bases with no gene match: 14. The CDR3 runs 16 residues. The CDR3 coding sequence is TGCAGCGTTTCCAGAGCCGGGACTAGCGTTCAAAATGAGCAGTTCTTC. It yields the protein CSVSRAGTSVQNEQFF.

DNA of the CDR3: TGTGCCAGCAGCCCCGGGGTAGCGGGAGGAACCACAGATACGCAGTATTTT. Protein product: CASSPGVAGGTTDTQYF. This chain connects TRBV7-2 to TRBJ2-3, with 10 bases matching TRBD2. The length of the CDR3 is 17 residues. The germline V gene has CDR1 SGHTA and CDR2 FQGNSA. J gave up 2 bases and V 5 bases, and 10 bases lay outside the gene matches.

The chain has TRBV6-1 and TRBJ2-1; 7 bases align to TRBD2. Germline V lookup: CDR1 MNHNS, CDR2 SASEGT. Trimming at V came to 7 bases and at J to 2 bases, leaving 8 bases not matched to a gene. The CDR3 contains 15 residues. CDR3 sequence (DNA): TGTGCCAGCATACAAGCGGGATATACCTACAATGAGCAGTTCTTC. Protein: CASIQAGYTYNEQFF.

The chain is built from TRBV27 and TRBJ1-2, with TRBD1 as a possible D gene (6 bases). This CDR3 is 14 amino acids long. Germline CDR1 and CDR2: MNHEY and SMNVEV (reference sequence). The V end lost 2 bases, the J end lost 8 bases, and 15 bases lay between the germline ends. CDR3 sequence: CASSLLPSRGGYTF. CDR3 DNA sequence: TGTGCCAGCAGTTTACTTCCGAGCAGGGGCGGCTACACCTTC.

J is TRBJ2-7 and V is TRBV5-1, with a possible D match to TRBD1 (5 bases). The CDR3 contains 13 residues. V lost 0 bases to trimming and J lost 4 bases, with 8 bases between them. Germline V CDR1 and CDR2: SGHRS, YFSETQ. The CDR3 is CASSLDRRYEQYF. The CDR3 DNA follows: TGCGCCAGCAGCTTGGACAGGCGGTACGAGCAGTACTTC. Complete variable domain (other parts from reference TRBV5-1 and TRBJ2-7): KAGVTQTPRYLIKTRGQQVTLSCSPISGHRSVSWYQQTPGQGLQFLFEYFSETQRNKGNFPGRFSGRQFSNSRSEMNVSTLELGDSALYLCASSLDRRYEQYFGPGTRLTVT.

The chain joins TRBV30 to TRBJ1-2; D possibly corresponds to TRBD1 (6 bases). This CDR3 contains 14 residues. The germline gives CDR1 GTSNPN, CDR2 SVGIG (reference sequence). V was cut by 3 bases and J by 2 bases, with 13 bases left in between. DNA of the CDR3: TGTGCCTGGAGGGCGACAGGTTTGAACTATGGCTACACCTTC. It encodes CAWRATGLNYGYTF.

The V call is TRBV28, the J call TRBJ1-2; 10 nucleotides line up with TRBD1. The CDR3 is made up of 15 amino acids. Germline V gene data show CDR1 as MDHEN and CDR2 as SYDVKM. Germline trimming cut 5 bases from V and 6 bases from J; bases unmatched to any gene: 9. CDR3 loop: CASSLGDRGINGYTF. Here the CDR3 DNA reads TGTGCCAGCAGTCTGGGGGACAGGGGAATTAATGGCTACACCTTC.

This clone was recorded only once. CDR3 sequence: CASSTPGTGMSETQYF. CDR3 nucleotides: TGTGCCAGCAGTACTCCCGGGACAGGGATGTCAGAGACCCAGTACTTC. The gene calls are TRBV28 and TRBJ2-5, with 9 nucleotides matching TRBD1. The CDR3 length is 16 residues. Trimming took 5 bases from V and 4 from J; bases not matched to a gene: 11. Germline CDR1 is MDHEN and CDR2 is SYDVKM. Full variable domain (rest looked up from reference TRBV28 and TRBJ2-5): DVKVTQSSRYLVKRTGEKVFLECVQDMDHENMFWYRQDPGLGLRLIYFSYDVKMKEKGDIPEGYSVSREKKERFSLILESASTNQTSMYLCASSTPGTGMSETQYFGPGTRLLVL.

The chain links TRBV27 to TRBJ1-6, with D uncertain. The CDR3 covers 16 residues. Trimming left V 2 bases short and J 7 bases short, with 15 bases between. The germline V gene encodes CDR1 MNHEY and CDR2 SMNVEV (reference sequence). The CDR3 nucleotides are TGTGCCAGCAGTTTAGTGGAGCCATTAGGCAATTCACCCCTCCACTTT. This sequence encodes CASSLVEPLGNSPLHF.

This chain joins TRBV27 and TRBJ2-3; TRBD2 is a possible D gene (7 bases). The CDR3 length is 17 residues. Trimming pared 0 bases from V and 4 bases from J, leaving 17 bases between. Per germline, CDR1 MNHEY and CDR2 SMNVEV (reference sequence). DNA of the CDR3: TGTGCCAGCAGTTTATCGTGGGAGGGGGTTATTCCAGATACGCAGTATTTT. Encoded protein: CASSLSWEGVIPDTQYF.

The chain couples TRBV6-1 to TRBJ1-1; D possibly corresponds to TRBD1 (5 bases). The CDR3 length is 15 residues. CDR1 is MNHNS, CDR2 SASEGT, per germline. The germline V and J ends were trimmed by 5 bases and 0 bases, with 13 bases remaining between them. CDR3 DNA sequence: TGTGCCAGCAGTAGCCGACAGACCATGAACACTGAAGCTTTCTTT. It translates to CASSSRQTMNTEAFF.

With regard to this clone: The identical CDR3 is also encoded by other nucleotide sequences in the sample. The V and J genes are TRBV6-5 and TRBJ2-7; 10 bases line up with TRBD1. Trimming took 6 bases from V and 4 from J; bases not matched to a gene: 9. CDR1 is MNHEY, CDR2 SVGAGI, per germline. The length of the CDR3 is 15 residues. The CDR3 DNA follows: TGTGCCAGCAGCCGCGGGACAGGGGACTCTTACGAGCAGTACTTC. As protein: CASSRGTGDSYEQYF.

This sequence joins TRBV11-2 and TRBJ2-1, with 8 bases matching TRBD2. With 5 bases clipped from V and 3 bases from J, the junction kept 6 bases outside the gene matches. The CDR3 is 15 amino acids. CDR1 and CDR2 (germline): SGHAT, FQNNGV. CDR3 in amino acids: CASSPGTRNYNEQFF. The CDR3 DNA sequence: TGTGCCAGCAGCCCCGGGACTAGGAACTACAATGAGCAGTTCTTC.